This T cell receptor beta chain was sequenced for a study of Graves' ophthalmopathy and Graves' hyperthyroidism. Per the germline V gene, CDR1 is PRHDT and CDR2 is FYEKMQ (reference sequence). Trimming removed 0 bases at V and 6 bases at J, with 10 bases between. The CDR3 is made up of 14 amino acids. Study results and limitations: Most thyroid clonotypes with frequency above 0.001 were detected in blood too.

RNA transcripts provided the template for amplifying TCR beta CDR3 regions. An initial RT-PCR round employing HTBI primers preceded a second-round multiplex PCR. TCRdb used MiXCR to reprocess the multiplex PCR reads, holding one entry per CDR3 protein. The sample consists of roughly 220,000 distinct CDR3 sequences, around 42% of them appearing once. Moderate-to-severe activity, CAS ≥3, NOSPECS ≥4 and a duration under 3 months were seen in donors with ophthalmopathy. Patients were left out if they had other autoimmune diseases, uncontrolled infections, pregnancy or lactation. This clonotype was seen a single time. The antigen remains unidentified.

This chain uses TRBV13 with TRBJ2-3, with D possibly matching TRBD2 (5 bases). Sequencing was carried out using peripheral blood. This sequence was found in an adult man with Graves' ophthalmopathy. CDR3 bases: TGTGCCAGCAGCTTAGGCTCTTTAGCGGATACGCAGTATTTT. Amino acid sequence: CASSLGSLADTQYF.